This TCR beta chain was sequenced in a study of blood T cells in healthy people across ages. Notes on the study in general: A roughly linear fall in TCR beta diversity per million T cells was seen with increasing age.

Ranging in age from about 6 to 95, the donors were healthy Caucasian individuals from Russia. Every donor gave 8 to 10 milliliters of peripheral blood. Germline V lookup: CDR1 MNHEY, CDR2 SVGEGT. This CDR3 region has 11 residues. The V gene lost 6 bases and the J gene lost 2 bases, with 4 bases spanning the gap. A few counts support this clonotype. Its antigen is not identified. With a much larger clone just one base away, this may be a read error. A J-beta primer mix and a sample-barcoded 5' primer were used in a second PCR of roughly 6 to 11 cycles. The authors tagged each cDNA molecule using a template-switch adaptor with 12 random nucleotides. TCRdb called the 5' RACE reads again in MiXCR, with one record for every CDR3 protein. The top ten clones hold around 10% of a sample with approximately 490,000 distinct CDR3 sequences, less than 25% of them seen once. These data were also filed under a second study, of T cells of mothers and their children.

V gene TRBV6-2 or TRBV6-3 combines with J gene TRBJ2-5; D uncertain. The TCR was taken from a boy aged 5-17 years in good health. The material sequenced was blood. The CDR3 DNA reads as TGTGCCAGCAGGAAACAAGAGACCCAGTACTTC. It specifies CASRKQETQYF.